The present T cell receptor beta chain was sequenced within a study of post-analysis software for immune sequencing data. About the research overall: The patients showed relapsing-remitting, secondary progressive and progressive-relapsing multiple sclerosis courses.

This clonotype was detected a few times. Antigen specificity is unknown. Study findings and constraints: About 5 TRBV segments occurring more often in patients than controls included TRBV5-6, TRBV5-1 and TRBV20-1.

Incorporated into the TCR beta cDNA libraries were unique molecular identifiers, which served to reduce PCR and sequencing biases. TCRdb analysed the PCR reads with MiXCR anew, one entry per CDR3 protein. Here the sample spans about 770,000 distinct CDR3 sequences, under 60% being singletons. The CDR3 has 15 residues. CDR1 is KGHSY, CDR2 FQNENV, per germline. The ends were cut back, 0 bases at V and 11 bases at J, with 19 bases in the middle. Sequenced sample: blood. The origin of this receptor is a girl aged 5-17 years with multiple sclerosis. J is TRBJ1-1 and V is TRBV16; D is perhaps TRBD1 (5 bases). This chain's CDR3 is CASSQSRPGALGAFF. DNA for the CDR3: TGTGCCAGCAGCCAATCAAGGCCCGGGGCCCTCGGGGCTTTCTTT. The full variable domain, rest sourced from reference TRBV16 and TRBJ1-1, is GEEVAQTPKHLVRGEGQKAKLYCAPIKGHSYVFWYQQVLKNEFKFLISFQNENVFDETGMPKERFSAKCLPNSPCSLEIQATKLEDSAVYFCASSQSRPGALGAFFGQGTRLTVV.